The next 21 T cell receptor beta chains were all read from a single sample in a study of blood T cell repertoires in COVID-19. Some clones are missing from TCRdb's copy, which holds only in-frame ones; the method was immunoSEQ multiplex PCR. The table shows fewer than 20,000 clones, with around 85% occurring only once. Sequenced input: peripheral blood. The receptor set was obtained from a man between 70 and 80 years old in a cohort sampled during active COVID-19.

The CDR3 here is CASSPSTGSSYNEQFF. In nucleotides, the CDR3 is TGTGCCAGCAGCCCGTCGACAGGGAGCTCCTACAATGAGCAGTTCTTC. The chain couples TRBV7-9 to TRBJ2-1, with 7 bases lining up with TRBD1. This CDR3 is 16 amino acids long. The germline V gene has CDR1 SEHNR and CDR2 FQNEAQ (reference sequence). V lost 5 bases to trimming and J lost 0 bases; unmatched junction nucleotides: 7.

The chain is built from TRBV11-2 and TRBJ2-3; TRBD2 matches at 11 bases. The germline V gene has CDR1 SGHAT and CDR2 FQNNGV. Trimming took 3 bases from V and 0 from J; bases not matched to a gene: 11. This CDR3 region has 19 residues. CDR3 in DNA: TGTGCCAGCAGCTTCGCCGGGACTAGCGGAAGCCCTAGCACAGATACGCAGTATTTT. Translating gives CASSFAGTSGSPSTDTQYF. The full variable domain, with the rest looked up from reference TRBV11-2 and TRBJ2-3, is EAGVAQSPRYKIIEKRQSVAFWCNPISGHATLYWYQQILGQGPKLLIQFQNNGVVDDSQLPKDRFSAERLKGVDSTLKIQPAKLEDSAVYLCASSFAGTSGSPSTDTQYFGPGTRLTVL.

The rearrangement joins TRBV15 to TRBJ1-2; TRBD1 matches at 8 bases. V trimming: 5 bases; J trimming: 2 bases; junction bases outside the gene matches: 1. The CDR3 runs to 13 residues. Germline lookup yields CDR1 LNHNV and CDR2 YYDKDF (reference sequence). CDR3 nucleotide sequence: TGTGCCACCAGCCAGGGGGCAAACTATGGCTACACCTTC. This gives the protein CATSQGANYGYTF. Together with reference TRBV15 and TRBJ1-2, the CDR3 gives the full variable domain: DAMVIQNPRYQVTQFGKPVTLSCSQTLNHNVMYWYQQKSSQAPKLLFHYYDKDFNNEADTPDNFQSRRPNTSFCFLDIRSPGLGDTAMYLCATSQGANYGYTFGSGTRLTVV.

To note about this clone: Different DNA sequences within this sample yield the same CDR3. The DNA for the CDR3 is TGTGCCAGCAGTTTAGCGGGAGTGGAGACCCAGTACTTC. Protein product: CASSLAGVETQYF. This rearrangement joins TRBV12-3 or TRBV12-4 to TRBJ2-5; D possibly corresponds to TRBD2 (5 bases). The V gene lost 0 bases and the J gene lost 5 bases, with 7 bases spanning the gap. The CDR3 consists of 13 residues.

The chain uses TRBV9 and TRBJ2-5; 8 bases map to TRBD2. V trimming: 1 base; J trimming: 5 bases; junction bases outside the gene matches: 10. Germline V gene data show CDR1 as SGDLS and CDR2 as YYNGEE. The CDR3 extends over 16 amino acids. CDR3 sequence: CASSVSGGGWMETQYF. The CDR3 bases are TGTGCCAGCAGCGTAAGCGGGGGAGGATGGATGGAGACCCAGTACTTC.

The gene calls are TRBV29-1 and TRBJ1-3; D uncertain. Trimming removed 7 bases from V and 3 bases from J, with 10 bases in between. The germline CDR1 and CDR2 sequences are SQVTM and ANQGSEA. The CDR3 runs 12 residues. CDR3 nucleotide sequence: TGCAGCGGGTGGCTAGGTGGAAACACCATATATTTT. Translating gives CSGWLGGNTIYF.

V is TRBV10-1 and J is TRBJ2-7; TRBD1 aligns across 8 bases. CDR1 and CDR2 (germline): WNHNN, SYGVQD (reference sequence). The CDR3 is 15 residues long. V was clipped by 2 bases and J by 4 bases; unmatched bases: 7. CDR3 nucleotide sequence: TGCGCCAGCAGTGAGATACGGGACAGGACGTACGAGCAGTACTTC. It yields the protein CASSEIRDRTYEQYF.

The V and J genes are TRBV10-1 and TRBJ2-7; perhaps TRBD1 as D (6 bases). This CDR3 has 12 amino acids. The germline gives CDR1 WNHNN, CDR2 SYGVQD (reference sequence). V was clipped by 9 bases and J by 5 bases, with 14 bases between them. DNA of the CDR3: TGCGCCAGTCCCGGGACAATGGACGAGCAGTACTTC. Amino acids: CASPGTMDEQYF.

J is TRBJ2-5 and V is TRBV3-1 (or the pseudogene TRBV3-2); D is unresolved. The CDR3 has 11 residues. The germline V gene has CDR1 LGHDT and CDR2 YNNKEL (reference sequence). The V end lost 5 bases, the J end lost 5 bases, and 6 bases lay between the germline ends. Written as DNA, the CDR3 is TGTGCCAGCAGCGAACGGGAGACCCAGTACTTC. It encodes CASSERETQYF.

The rearrangement links TRBV9 to TRBJ2-7; 8 nucleotides line up with TRBD1. The CDR3 totals 15 residues. After removal of 0 bases from V and 2 bases from J, the junction contained 4 bases not matched to a gene. CDR1 is SGDLS, CDR2 YYNGEE, per germline. The CDR3 DNA is TGTGCCAGCAGCGTAGATGCCAGGGGGCCCTACGAGCAGTACTTC. It codes for CASSVDARGPYEQYF.

This rearrangement joins TRBV5-1 to TRBJ2-5, with 7 bases fitting TRBD1. This CDR3 is built from 16 residues. V was pared by 1 base and J by 5 bases, with 11 bases of the junction left unmatched. Per germline, CDR1 SGHRS and CDR2 YFSETQ. This CDR3 reads CASSLNEQGLGETQYF. In nucleotides, the CDR3 is TGCGCCAGCAGCTTGAACGAACAGGGGCTCGGGGAGACCCAGTACTTC.

This clone was observed a handful of times. J is TRBJ1-4 and V is TRBV5-6, with D perhaps TRBD1 (6 bases). Germline loops: CDR1 SGHDT, CDR2 YYEEEE. The V end was cut by 4 bases, the J end by 7 bases, with 14 bases between. This CDR3 is built from 14 residues. The CDR3 DNA sequence: TGTGCCAGCAGCGCAAGGGGGACGGCTGAAAAACTGTTTTTT. Protein sequence: CASSARGTAEKLFF.

V is TRBV30 and J is TRBJ1-5; D gene uncertain. Per germline, CDR1 GTSNPN and CDR2 SVGIG (reference sequence). Trimming removed 1 base at V and 4 bases at J, with 8 bases between. The CDR3 is 13 amino acids. CDR3 coding DNA: TGTGCCTGGAGTGGCCAACTAAATCAGCCCCAGCATTTT. Its protein product is CAWSGQLNQPQHF.

V usage is TRBV5-5 and J usage is TRBJ2-1; possibly TRBD1 for D (6 bases). In germline, CDR1 is SGHKS, CDR2 YYEKEE (reference sequence). V lost 0 bases to trimming and J lost 6 bases, with 13 bases between them. There are 15 residues in the CDR3. CDR3 DNA: TGTGCCAGCAGCTTGGAGAGGGGGTTTATCAATGAGCAGTTCTTC. Protein sequence: CASSLERGFINEQFF.

The rearrangement joins TRBV27 to TRBJ1-6; D ambiguous. V shed 5 bases and J shed 10 bases, with 15 bases lying between them. CDR3 size: 14 residues. The germline V gene encodes CDR1 MNHEY and CDR2 SMNVEV (reference sequence). CDR3 sequence: CASSQTEGDSPLHF. The CDR3 nucleotides are TGTGCCAGCAGTCAGACGGAAGGAGACTCACCCCTCCACTTT.

The V call is TRBV6-6, the J call TRBJ1-5, with a weak D call TRBD1 (6 bases). CDR3 length: 15 amino acids. The V and J ends lost 7 bases and 3 bases respectively, with 16 bases between them. Germline CDR1 reads MNHNY; CDR2 reads SVGAGI (reference sequence). CDR3 protein: CASIRDAGANQPQHF. The DNA for the CDR3 is TGTGCCAGCATACGAGATGCAGGGGCCAATCAGCCCCAGCATTTT.

The V call is TRBV18, the J call TRBJ1-4; perhaps TRBD1 as D (5 bases). Germline V gene lookup returns CDR1 KGHSH and CDR2 LQKENI. This CDR3 comprises 15 residues. The V gene lost 3 bases and the J gene lost 6 bases, with 14 bases spanning the gap. The CDR3 is CASSPQTVPHEKLFF. The CDR3 DNA sequence: TGTGCCAGCTCACCCCAGACAGTCCCTCATGAAAAACTGTTTTTT.

V usage is TRBV18 and J usage is TRBJ1-2, with 7 positions matching TRBD1. The J segment lost 4 bases and the V segment lost 6 bases, leaving 8 bases of the junction unmatched. CDR1 and CDR2 (germline): KGHSH, LQKENI. The CDR3 contains 14 residues. For the CDR3, the DNA is TGTGCCAGCTCTCCCCAGGGACAGCCCTATGGCTACACCTTC. It yields the protein CASSPQGQPYGYTF.

The chain joins TRBV11-2 to TRBJ1-4, with D maybe TRBD1 (5 bases). This CDR3 spans 16 amino acids. V lost 4 bases and J lost 12, with 24 bases in between. The germline V gene has CDR1 SGHAT and CDR2 FQNNGV. In nucleotides, the CDR3 is TGTGCCAGCAGCTCGTGGGGGGGACCCGTAGGGGATGAACTGTTTTTT. This sequence encodes CASSSWGGPVGDELFF.

The rearrangement links TRBV4-1 to TRBJ2-5; 11 bases line up with TRBD2. V shed 5 bases, J shed 4 bases, and the junction held 9 bases outside the gene matches. The CDR3 is 16 residues long. Germline V lookup: CDR1 MGHRA, CDR2 YSYEKL. Written as DNA, the CDR3 is TGCGCCAGCAGCAACGTAGCGGGAGGGCCGGGAGAGACCCAGTACTTC. It is translated as CASSNVAGGPGETQYF.

This chain connects TRBV6-5 to TRBJ1-1, with a tentative D call TRBD1 (6 bases). In germline, CDR1 is MNHEY, CDR2 SVGAGI. V lost 0 bases, J lost 5 bases, and 13 bases lay in between. This CDR3 contains 15 residues. The CDR3 loop reads CASSYSGGLGTEAFF. The CDR3 nucleotides are TGTGCCAGCAGTTACTCCGGGGGGCTGGGGACTGAAGCTTTCTTT.